The 5 T cell receptor beta chains given below trace back to one sample, sequenced in a study of human versus mouse CDR3 diversity and MHC coevolution. Sequenced by immunoSEQ multiplex PCR; TCRdb stores in-frame clones only, minus some. The sample yields about 83,000 clones, under 95% seen once. The sample was naive CD4+ T cells from blood. The subset was: CD45RO-negative CD62L-positive naive CD4 T cells. Receptors originate from a person aged 25 to 69 in good health.

The gene calls are TRBV5-8 and TRBJ2-1; weak D call: TRBD2 (7 bases). The CDR3 spans 16 residues. The V end was cut by 4 bases, the J end by 7 bases, with 21 bases between. Germline V gene data show CDR1 as SGHTS and CDR2 as YDEGEE. The CDR3 DNA reads TGTGCCAGCAGCAGGGGGGAGGGGAGTAATTTGAATGAGCAGTTCTTC. Protein sequence: CASSRGEGSNLNEQFF. Full variable domain (missing parts from reference TRBV5-8 and TRBJ2-1): EAGVTQSPTHLIKTRGQQATLRCSPISGHTSVYWYQQALGLGLQFLLWYDEGEERNRGNFPPRFSGRQFPNYSSELNVNALELEDSALYLCASSRGEGSNLNEQFFGPGTRLTVL.

The chain carries TRBV19 and TRBJ2-1; D is perhaps TRBD1 (5 bases). CDR3 length: 15 residues. From germline, CDR1 is LNHDA and CDR2 SQIVND (reference sequence). Trimming pared 0 bases from V and 8 bases from J, leaving 14 bases between. The CDR3 DNA reads as TGTGCCAGTAGTATAGATCGGTGGACAACGGATGAGCAGTTCTTC. Protein: CASSIDRWTTDEQFF.

This clone was picked up one time. The genes are TRBV5-1 and TRBJ2-4; D remains ambiguous. The CDR3 has 16 amino acids. Looked up from germline, CDR1 is SGHRS and CDR2 is YFSETQ. The V gene lost 0 bases and the J gene lost 0 bases, with 10 bases spanning the gap. CDR3: CASSLAYSEAKNIQYF. The CDR3 nucleotides read TGCGCCAGCAGCTTGGCCTACTCCGAAGCCAAAAACATTCAGTACTTC. Complete variable domain (other parts from reference TRBV5-1 and TRBJ2-4): KAGVTQTPRYLIKTRGQQVTLSCSPISGHRSVSWYQQTPGQGLQFLFEYFSETQRNKGNFPGRFSGRQFSNSRSEMNVSTLELGDSALYLCASSLAYSEAKNIQYFGAGTRLSVL.

The DNA of the CDR3 is TGTGCCAGCAGGGGAGGACAGGGGACCGTCACCGGGGAGCTGTTTTTT. Residues: CASRGGQGTVTGELFF. The V gene is TRBV25-1, the J gene TRBJ2-2; 9 positions match TRBD1. V lost 6 bases, J lost 4 bases, and 9 bases stayed unmatched. Germline CDR1 reads MGHDK; CDR2 reads SYGVNS. The CDR3 loop spans 16 amino acids.

The gene calls are TRBV6-6 and TRBJ2-2, with D possibly being TRBD1 (5 bases). V lost 6 bases and J lost 0, with 14 bases in between. Germline lookup yields CDR1 MNHNY and CDR2 SVGAGI (reference sequence). This CDR3 is built from 16 residues. The CDR3 DNA follows: TGTGCCAGCAGGGGGCTTACGACGGCGAACACCGGGGAGCTGTTTTTT. Amino acids: CASRGLTTANTGELFF.